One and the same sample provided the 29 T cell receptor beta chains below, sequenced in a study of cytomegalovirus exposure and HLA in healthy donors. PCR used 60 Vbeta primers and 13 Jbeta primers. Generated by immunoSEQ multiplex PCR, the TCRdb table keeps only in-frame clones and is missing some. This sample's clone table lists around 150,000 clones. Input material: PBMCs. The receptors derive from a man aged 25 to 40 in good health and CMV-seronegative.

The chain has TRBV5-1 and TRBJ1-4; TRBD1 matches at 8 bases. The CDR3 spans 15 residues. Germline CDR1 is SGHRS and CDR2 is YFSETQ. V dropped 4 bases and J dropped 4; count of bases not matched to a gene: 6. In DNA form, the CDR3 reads TGCGCCAGCAGCCGAACAGGGGGAGGTAATGAAAAACTGTTTTTT. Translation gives CASSRTGGGNEKLFF.

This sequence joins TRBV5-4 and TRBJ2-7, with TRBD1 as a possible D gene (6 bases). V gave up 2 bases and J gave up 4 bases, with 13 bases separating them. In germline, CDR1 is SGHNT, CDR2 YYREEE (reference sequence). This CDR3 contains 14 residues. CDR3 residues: CASSFYRTDYEQYF. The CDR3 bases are TGTGCCAGCAGCTTTTACCGGACAGATTACGAGCAGTACTTC.

The CDR3 is CASSEVGDRGDEQFF. CDR3 nucleotide sequence: TGTGCCAGCAGTGAAGTCGGGGACAGGGGCGATGAGCAGTTCTTC. This chain uses TRBV6-1 with TRBJ2-1; 10 bases align to TRBD1. CDR1 is MNHNS, CDR2 SASEGT, per germline. This CDR3 has 15 residues. J was trimmed by 8 bases and V by 1 base; bases with no gene match: 5.

The CDR3 DNA sequence: TGTGCCAGCGGGGCTAGCGGGCACTACGAGCAGTACTTC. Amino acid sequence: CASGASGHYEQYF. The V gene is TRBV27, the J gene TRBJ2-7, with 8 bases fitting TRBD2. The V gene's germline CDR1 is MNHEY and CDR2 SMNVEV (reference sequence). With V trimmed by 8 bases and J by 3 bases, 6 bases remained unmatched. The CDR3 totals 13 residues.

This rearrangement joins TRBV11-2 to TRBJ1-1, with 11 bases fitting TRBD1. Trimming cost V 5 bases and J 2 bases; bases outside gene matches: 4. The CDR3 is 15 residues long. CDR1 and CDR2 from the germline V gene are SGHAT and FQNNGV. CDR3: CASSPRTGGNTEAFF. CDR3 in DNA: TGTGCCAGCAGCCCACGGACAGGGGGCAACACTGAAGCTTTCTTT.

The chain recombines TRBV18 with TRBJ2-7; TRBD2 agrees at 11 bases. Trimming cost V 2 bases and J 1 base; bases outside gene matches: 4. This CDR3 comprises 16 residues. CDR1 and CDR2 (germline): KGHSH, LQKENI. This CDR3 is CASSPTGTSGSYEQYF. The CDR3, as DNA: TGTGCCAGCTCACCAACCGGGACTAGCGGATCCTACGAGCAGTACTTC.

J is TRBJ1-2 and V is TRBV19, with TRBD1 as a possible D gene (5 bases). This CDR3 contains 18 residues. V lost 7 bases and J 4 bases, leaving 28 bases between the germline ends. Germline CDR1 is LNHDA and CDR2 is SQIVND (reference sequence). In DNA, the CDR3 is TGTGCCAGTACCCCAACCACAGGCCAACGCTCTACCCTCTATGGCTACACCTTC. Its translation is CASTPTTGQRSTLYGYTF.

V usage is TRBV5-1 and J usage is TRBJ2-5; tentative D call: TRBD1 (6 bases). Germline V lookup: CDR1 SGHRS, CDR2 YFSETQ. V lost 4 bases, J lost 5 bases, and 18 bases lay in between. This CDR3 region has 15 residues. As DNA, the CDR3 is TGCGCCAGCAGCCTGGACAGTGGCGTTGTGGAGACCCAGTACTTC. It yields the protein CASSLDSGVVETQYF.

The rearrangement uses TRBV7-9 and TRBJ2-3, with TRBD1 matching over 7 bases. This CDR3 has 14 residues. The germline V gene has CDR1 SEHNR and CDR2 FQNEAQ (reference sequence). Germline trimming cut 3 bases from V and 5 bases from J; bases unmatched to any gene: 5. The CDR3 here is CASSFSQGVDTQYF. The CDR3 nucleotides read TGTGCCAGCAGCTTCAGTCAGGGGGTAGATACGCAGTATTTT.

This chain's CDR3 is CASSVGNYRAGANVLTF. DNA for the CDR3: TGTGCCAGCAGCGTAGGGAATTACAGGGCCGGGGCCAACGTCCTGACTTTC. The rearrangement links TRBV5-6 to TRBJ2-6; tentative D call: TRBD1 (6 bases). The V gene's germline CDR1 is SGHDT and CDR2 YYEEEE. The CDR3 totals 17 residues. With 4 bases removed from V and 4 bases from J, the gap between germline ends came to 18 bases.

Written as DNA, the CDR3 is TGCGCCAGCAGCTCCGGGACTAGCGGACTTGAGCAGTTCTTC. Its translation: CASSSGTSGLEQFF. This rearrangement joins TRBV5-1 to TRBJ2-1; 11 bases line up with TRBD2. The CDR3 spans 14 residues. J gave up 9 bases and V 3 bases, and 5 bases lay outside the gene matches. Germline CDR1 SGHRS, CDR2 YFSETQ.

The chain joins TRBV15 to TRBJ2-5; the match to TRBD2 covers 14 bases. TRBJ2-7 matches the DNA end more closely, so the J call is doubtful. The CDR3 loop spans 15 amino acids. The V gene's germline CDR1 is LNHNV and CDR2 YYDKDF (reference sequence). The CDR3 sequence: CATGLGLAGVGEQYF. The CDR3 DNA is TGTGCCACCGGACTGGGACTAGCGGGAGTAGGCGAGCAGTACTTC.

The CDR3 DNA is TGTGCCAGCTCACCACGTGACAGCGGAGGGAATGAAAAACTGTTTTTT. This encodes CASSPRDSGGNEKLFF. This chain joins TRBV18 and TRBJ1-4, with D possibly TRBD1 on 5 matching bases. V shed 1 base and J shed 5 bases, with 14 bases lying between them. The CDR3 length is 16 residues. Looked up from germline, CDR1 is KGHSH and CDR2 is LQKENI. Together with reference TRBV18 and TRBJ1-4, the CDR3 gives the full variable domain: NAGVMQNPRHLVRRRGQEARLRCSPMKGHSHVYWYRQLPEEGLKFMVYLQKENIIDESGMPKERFSAEFPKEGPSILRIQQVVRGDSAAYFCASSPRDSGGNEKLFFGSGTQLSVL.

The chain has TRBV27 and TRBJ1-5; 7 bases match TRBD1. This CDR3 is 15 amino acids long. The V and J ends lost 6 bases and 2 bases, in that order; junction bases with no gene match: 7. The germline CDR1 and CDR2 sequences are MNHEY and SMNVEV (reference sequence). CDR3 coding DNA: TGTGCCAGCAGATCACAGGGGTTTGGCAATCAGCCCCAGCATTTT. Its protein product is CASRSQGFGNQPQHF.

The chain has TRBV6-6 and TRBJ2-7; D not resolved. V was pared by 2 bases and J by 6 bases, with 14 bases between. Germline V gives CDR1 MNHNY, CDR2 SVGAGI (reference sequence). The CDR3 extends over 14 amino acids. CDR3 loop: CASSYQVRSSEQYF. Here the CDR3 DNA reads TGTGCCAGCAGTTACCAAGTGAGGAGTTCCGAGCAGTACTTC.

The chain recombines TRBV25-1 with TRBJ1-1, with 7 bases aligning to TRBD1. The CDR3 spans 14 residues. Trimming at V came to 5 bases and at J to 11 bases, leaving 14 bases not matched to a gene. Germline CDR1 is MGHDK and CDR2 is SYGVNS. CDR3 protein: CASSLYRGDSGAFF. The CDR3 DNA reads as TGTGCCAGCAGTTTATACAGGGGTGATTCAGGGGCTTTCTTT.

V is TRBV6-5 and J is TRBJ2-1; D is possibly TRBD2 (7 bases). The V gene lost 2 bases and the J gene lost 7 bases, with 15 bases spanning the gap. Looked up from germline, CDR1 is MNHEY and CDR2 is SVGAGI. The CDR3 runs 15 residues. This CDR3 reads CASSYGGGVENEQFF. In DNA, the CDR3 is TGTGCCAGCAGTTACGGAGGGGGGGTTGAGAATGAGCAGTTCTTC.

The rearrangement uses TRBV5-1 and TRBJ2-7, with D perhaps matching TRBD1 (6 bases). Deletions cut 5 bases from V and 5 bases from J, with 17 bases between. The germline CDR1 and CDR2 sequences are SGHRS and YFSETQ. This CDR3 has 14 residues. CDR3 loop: CASSSAGVIHEQYF. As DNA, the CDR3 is TGCGCCAGCAGTTCGGCAGGGGTGATCCACGAGCAGTACTTC. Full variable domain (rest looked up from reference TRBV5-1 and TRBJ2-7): KAGVTQTPRYLIKTRGQQVTLSCSPISGHRSVSWYQQTPGQGLQFLFEYFSETQRNKGNFPGRFSGRQFSNSRSEMNVSTLELGDSALYLCASSSAGVIHEQYFGPGTRLTVT.

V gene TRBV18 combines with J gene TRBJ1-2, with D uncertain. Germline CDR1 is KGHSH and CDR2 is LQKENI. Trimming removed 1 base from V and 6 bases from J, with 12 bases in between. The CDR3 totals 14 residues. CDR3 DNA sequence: TGTGCCAGCTCACCACAGTCCGGAGTTGATGGCTACACCTTC. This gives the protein CASSPQSGVDGYTF.

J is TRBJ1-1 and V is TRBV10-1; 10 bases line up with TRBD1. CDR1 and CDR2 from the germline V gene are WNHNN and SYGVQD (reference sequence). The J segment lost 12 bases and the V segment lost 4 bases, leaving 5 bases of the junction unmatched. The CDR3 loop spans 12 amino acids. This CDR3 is CASSGDRGLTFF. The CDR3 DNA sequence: TGCGCCAGCAGTGGGGACAGGGGTTTAACTTTCTTT.

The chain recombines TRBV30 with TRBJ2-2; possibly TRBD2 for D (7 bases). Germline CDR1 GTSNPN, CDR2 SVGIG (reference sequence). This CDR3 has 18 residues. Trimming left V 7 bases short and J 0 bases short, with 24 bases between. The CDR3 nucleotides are TGTGCCTCGAACAGTGGACCTTCGGGGGGCCCGAACACCGGGGAGCTGTTTTTT. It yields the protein CASNSGPSGGPNTGELFF.

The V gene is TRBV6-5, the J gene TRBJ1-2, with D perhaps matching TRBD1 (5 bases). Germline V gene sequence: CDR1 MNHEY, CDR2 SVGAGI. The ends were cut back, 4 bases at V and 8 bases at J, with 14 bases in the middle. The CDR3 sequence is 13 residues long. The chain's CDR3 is CASSFSRVGGYTF. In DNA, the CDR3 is TGTGCCAGCAGTTTTTCCAGGGTTGGAGGCTACACCTTC.

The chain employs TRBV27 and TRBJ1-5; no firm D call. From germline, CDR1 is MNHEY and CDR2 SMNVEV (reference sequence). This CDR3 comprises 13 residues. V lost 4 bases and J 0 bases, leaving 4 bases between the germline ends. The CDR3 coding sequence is TGTGCCAGCAGTTCCTATAGCAATCAGCCCCAGCATTTT. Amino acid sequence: CASSSYSNQPQHF.

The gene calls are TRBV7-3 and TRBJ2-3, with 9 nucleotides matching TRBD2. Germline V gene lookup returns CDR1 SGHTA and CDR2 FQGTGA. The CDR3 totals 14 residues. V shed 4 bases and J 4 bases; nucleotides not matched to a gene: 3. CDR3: CASSSGLAPDTQYF. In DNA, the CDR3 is TGTGCCAGCAGCTCGGGACTAGCTCCAGATACGCAGTATTTT.

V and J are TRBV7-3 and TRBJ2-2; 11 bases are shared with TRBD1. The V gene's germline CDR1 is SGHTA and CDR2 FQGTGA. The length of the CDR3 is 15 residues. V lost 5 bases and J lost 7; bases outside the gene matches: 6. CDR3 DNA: TGTGCCAGCAGCCGTGGACAGGGGGCAATCGGGGAGCTGTTTTTT. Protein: CASSRGQGAIGELFF.

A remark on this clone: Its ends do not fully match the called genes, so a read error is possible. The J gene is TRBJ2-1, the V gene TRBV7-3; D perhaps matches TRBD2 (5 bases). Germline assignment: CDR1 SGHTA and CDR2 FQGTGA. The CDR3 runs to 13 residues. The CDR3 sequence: CASSLTSFGEQFF. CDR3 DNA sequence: TGTGCCAGCAGCCTAACTAGTTTCGGTGAGCAGTTCTTC.

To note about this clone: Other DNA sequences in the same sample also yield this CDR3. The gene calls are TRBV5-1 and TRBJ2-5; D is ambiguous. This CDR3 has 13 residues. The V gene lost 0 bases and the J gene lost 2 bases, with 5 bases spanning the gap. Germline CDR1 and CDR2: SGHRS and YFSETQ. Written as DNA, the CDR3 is TGCGCCAGCAGCTTGGGCAGTCAAGAGACCCAGTACTTC. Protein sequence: CASSLGSQETQYF.

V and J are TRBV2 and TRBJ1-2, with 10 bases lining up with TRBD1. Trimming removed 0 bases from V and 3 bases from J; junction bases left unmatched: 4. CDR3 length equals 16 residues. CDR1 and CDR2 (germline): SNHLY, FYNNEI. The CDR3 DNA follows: TGTGCCAGCAGTGAAGCTAGGGACAGGGGAGACTATGGCTACACCTTC. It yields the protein CASSEARDRGDYGYTF.

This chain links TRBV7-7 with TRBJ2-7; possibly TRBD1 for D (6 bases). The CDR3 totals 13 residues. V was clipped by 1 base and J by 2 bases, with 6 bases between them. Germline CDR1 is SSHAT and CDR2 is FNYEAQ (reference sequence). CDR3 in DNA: TGTGCCAGCAGCTTAGGGACAGCCTACGAGCAGTACTTC. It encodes CASSLGTAYEQYF.